Shown below are 6 T cell receptor beta chains from a single sample sequenced in a study of Tregs in tolerant kidney transplant recipients. Profiled with immunoSEQ multiplex PCR; TCRdb holds only in-frame clones, not every one. Seen here are 60,000 or so clones, around 80% observed once, and the top ten hold about 5.5%. Sequencing was performed on CD4+ T cells from blood. Receptors were obtained from a human donor in good health.

The rearrangement uses TRBV30 and TRBJ1-1; tentatively, D is TRBD1 (6 bases). The CDR3 covers 15 residues. Looked up from germline, CDR1 is GTSNPN and CDR2 is SVGIG (reference sequence). Trimming stripped 5 bases from V and 1 base from J, with 17 bases between. CDR3 sequence reads: CAWRRGQGWNTEAFF. The CDR3 DNA reads TGTGCCTGGCGCCGCGGGCAGGGGTGGAACACTGAAGCTTTCTTT.

The sample holds many counts of this clone. V gene TRBV7-2 combines with J gene TRBJ1-2; D ambiguous. V was pared by 8 bases and J by 4 bases, with 11 bases between. This CDR3 comprises 12 residues. Germline CDR1 is SGHTA and CDR2 is FQGNSA. CDR3 sequence: CASGRTLYGYTF. DNA of the CDR3: TGTGCCAGCGGCAGGACCCTCTATGGCTACACCTTC.

This clone was detected only once. The chain recombines TRBV5-1 with TRBJ2-7; 9 bases map to TRBD2. Germline loops: CDR1 SGHRS, CDR2 YFSETQ. V was clipped by 0 bases and J by 5 bases; unmatched bases: 12. The CDR3 covers 17 residues. CDR3 sequence: CASSLGLAAASRDEQYF. The CDR3, as DNA: TGCGCCAGCAGCTTGGGACTAGCGGCAGCCTCTCGGGACGAGCAGTACTTC. The whole variable domain, filled in from reference TRBV5-1 and TRBJ2-7, reads KAGVTQTPRYLIKTRGQQVTLSCSPISGHRSVSWYQQTPGQGLQFLFEYFSETQRNKGNFPGRFSGRQFSNSRSEMNVSTLELGDSALYLCASSLGLAAASRDEQYFGPGTRLTVT.

The chain uses TRBV11-2 and TRBJ2-1; TRBD2 agrees at 10 bases. After removal of 3 bases from V and 0 bases from J, the junction contained 11 bases not matched to a gene. Germline values: CDR1 SGHAT, CDR2 FQNNGV. This CDR3 comprises 19 residues. The CDR3 DNA sequence: TGTGCCAGCAGCTTTAGGTCTAGCGGGGGTAGGAGCTCCTACAATGAGCAGTTCTTC. Amino acids: CASSFRSSGGRSSYNEQFF.

This chain uses TRBV4-2 with TRBJ2-1; TRBD1 aligns across 8 bases. The CDR3 spans 16 residues. V was pared by 1 base and J by 8 bases, with 10 bases of the junction left unmatched. Germline loops: CDR1 LGHNA, CDR2 YNFKEQ. The CDR3 is CASSQGVGGQGYEQFF. The DNA for the CDR3 is TGTGCCAGCAGCCAAGGGGTCGGCGGACAGGGCTATGAGCAGTTCTTC.

This chain connects TRBV7-3 to TRBJ2-7; 8 bases fit TRBD1. In germline, CDR1 is SGHTA, CDR2 FQGTGA. After removal of 5 bases from V and 8 bases from J, the junction contained 8 bases not matched to a gene. CDR3 length: 13 residues. The CDR3 protein is CASSPDREGQQYF. Written as DNA, the CDR3 is TGTGCCAGCAGCCCGGACAGGGAAGGACAGCAGTACTTC.